One sample yielded the 9 T cell receptor beta chains listed below, sequenced in a study of T cell repertoires and HLA-DP antigens. What these receptors recognize is not known. The table came from immunoSEQ multiplex PCR; TCRdb's copy has only in-frame clones and leaves some out. This sample has almost 90,000 clones, with approximately 86% found just once. The sample was CD4+ T cells from PBMCs. Source of these receptors: a man aged 45-60 years in good health and CMV-seronegative.

This rearrangement joins TRBV11-2 to TRBJ2-5, with D possibly being TRBD1 (6 bases). Germline loops: CDR1 SGHAT, CDR2 FQNNGV. Trimming shortened V by 1 base and J by 2 bases, and 8 bases separated the two germline ends. The CDR3 totals 14 residues. CDR3 DNA sequence: TGTGCCAGCAGCTTAGGGACAGAACAAGAGACCCAGTACTTC. Translated, it gives CASSLGTEQETQYF.

This chain links TRBV7-2 with TRBJ2-2; 9 bases fit TRBD1. V trimming: 7 bases; J trimming: 4 bases; junction bases outside the gene matches: 4. The CDR3 covers 14 residues. The germline V gene encodes CDR1 SGHTA and CDR2 FQGNSA. In DNA form, the CDR3 reads TGTGCCAGCAACAGGGGGCTCGGCACCGGGGAGCTGTTTTTT. Protein product: CASNRGLGTGELFF.

The J gene is TRBJ2-1, the V gene TRBV5-4; D might be TRBD1 or TRBD2, each matching 5 bases. Looked up from germline, CDR1 is SGHNT and CDR2 is YYREEE (reference sequence). The CDR3 consists of 14 residues. Deletions cut 4 bases from V and 3 bases from J, with 11 bases between. The CDR3 sequence: CASSGGRIYNEQFF. The CDR3 coding sequence is TGTGCCAGCAGCGGGGGACGGATCTACAATGAGCAGTTCTTC.

The chain is built from TRBV5-4 and TRBJ1-4; D is perhaps TRBD1 (5 bases). The germline V gene has CDR1 SGHNT and CDR2 YYREEE (reference sequence). Trimming removed 3 bases from V and 6 bases from J, with 9 bases in between. The length of the CDR3 is 13 residues. The CDR3 DNA is TGTGCCAGCAGCTACGACAGAGATGAAAAACTGTTTTTT. Protein product: CASSYDRDEKLFF. Combining the CDR3 with reference TRBV5-4 and TRBJ1-4 gives the whole variable domain ETGVTQSPTHLIKTRGQQVTLRCSSQSGHNTVSWYQQALGQGPQFIFQYYREEENGRGNFPPRFSGLQFPNYSSELNVNALELDDSALYLCASSYDRDEKLFFGSGTQLSVL.

The V call is TRBV7-2, the J call TRBJ1-1; TRBD1 is a possible D gene (5 bases). Germline CDR1 SGHTA, CDR2 FQGNSA. The CDR3 is 15 residues long. V lost 2 bases to trimming and J lost 3 bases, with 13 bases between them. CDR3 amino acids: CASSLRGVGYTEAFF. The CDR3 DNA follows: TGTGCCAGCAGCTTACGGGGGGTGGGGTACACTGAAGCTTTCTTT.

Here the CDR3 DNA reads TGTGCCAGCAACTCGTGGACAGGTAGCACAGATACGCAGTATTTT. Amino acid sequence: CASNSWTGSTDTQYF. This chain joins TRBV7-9 and TRBJ2-3; 7 nucleotides align to TRBD1. The CDR3 is made up of 15 amino acids. J lost 0 bases, V lost 7 bases, and 7 bases had no gene match. Germline V gives CDR1 SEHNR, CDR2 FQNEAQ (reference sequence).

The chain has TRBV27 and TRBJ1-1; D is unresolved. This CDR3 contains 15 residues. Trimming removed 5 bases from V and 3 bases from J, with 16 bases in between. CDR1 is MNHEY and CDR2 is SMNVEV in the germline V gene (reference sequence). The CDR3 nucleotides read TGTGCCAGCAGTGGAGTAGGTCGTAGGGACACTGAAGCTTTCTTT. This codes for CASSGVGRRDTEAFF.

This clone appeared a few times. The chain is built from TRBV6-5 and TRBJ2-7; 7 nucleotides match TRBD1. The germline gives CDR1 MNHEY, CDR2 SVGAGI. J gave up 0 bases and V 2 bases, and 1 base lay outside the gene matches. The CDR3 is 14 residues long. The CDR3 bases are TGTGCCAGCAGTTACGGGGACAGCTCCTACGAGCAGTACTTC. It yields the protein CASSYGDSSYEQYF.

The chain combines TRBV6-1 with TRBJ1-6; D unresolved. The V end lost 4 bases, the J end lost 10 bases, and 14 bases lay between the germline ends. CDR3 length equals 14 residues. Germline V lookup: CDR1 MNHNS, CDR2 SASEGT. The CDR3 nucleotides read TGTGCCAGCAGTGCGGGCCTACGTACGTCACCCCTCCACTTT. Amino acid sequence: CASSAGLRTSPLHF.